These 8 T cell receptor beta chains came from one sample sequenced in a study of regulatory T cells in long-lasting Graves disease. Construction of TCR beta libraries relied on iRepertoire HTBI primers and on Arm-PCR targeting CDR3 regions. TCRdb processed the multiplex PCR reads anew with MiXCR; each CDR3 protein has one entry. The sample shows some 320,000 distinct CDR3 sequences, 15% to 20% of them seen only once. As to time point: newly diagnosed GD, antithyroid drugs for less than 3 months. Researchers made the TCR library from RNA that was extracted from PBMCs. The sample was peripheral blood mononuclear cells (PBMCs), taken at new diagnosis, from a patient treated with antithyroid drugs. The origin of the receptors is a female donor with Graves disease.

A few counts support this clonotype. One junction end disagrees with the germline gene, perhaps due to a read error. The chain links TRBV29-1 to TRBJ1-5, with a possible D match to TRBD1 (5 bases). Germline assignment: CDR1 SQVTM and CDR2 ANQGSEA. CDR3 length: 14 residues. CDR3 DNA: TGCAGCGCTGAAGATCGAGACAGAAATCAGCCCCAGCATTTT. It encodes CSAEDRDRNQPQHF. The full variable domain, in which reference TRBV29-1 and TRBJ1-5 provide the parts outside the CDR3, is SAVISQKPSRDICQRGTSLTIQCQVDSQVTMMFWYRQQPGQSLTLIATANQGSEATYESGFVIDKFPISRPNLTFSTLTVSNMSPEDSSIYLCSAEDRDRNQPQHFGDGTRLSIL.

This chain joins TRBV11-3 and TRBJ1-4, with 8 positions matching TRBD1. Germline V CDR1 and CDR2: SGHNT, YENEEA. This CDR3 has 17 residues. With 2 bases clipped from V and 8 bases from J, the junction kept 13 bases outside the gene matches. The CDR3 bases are TGTGCCAGCAGCTTATATGCCGGACAGGGTAGGGGAGAAAAACTGTTTTTT. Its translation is CASSLYAGQGRGEKLFF.

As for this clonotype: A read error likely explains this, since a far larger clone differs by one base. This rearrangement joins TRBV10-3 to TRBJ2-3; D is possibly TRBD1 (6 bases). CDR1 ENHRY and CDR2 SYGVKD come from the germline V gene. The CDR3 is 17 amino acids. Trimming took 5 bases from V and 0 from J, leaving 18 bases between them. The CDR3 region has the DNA TGTGCCATCAGTTTACCTATAACAGGGACCAGCACAGATACGCAGTATTTT. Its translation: CAISLPITGTSTDTQYF.

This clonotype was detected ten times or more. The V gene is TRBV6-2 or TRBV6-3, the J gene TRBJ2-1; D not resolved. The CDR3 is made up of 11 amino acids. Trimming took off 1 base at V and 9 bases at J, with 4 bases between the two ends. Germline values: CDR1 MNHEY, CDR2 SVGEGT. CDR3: CASSYLGEQFF. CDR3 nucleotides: TGTGCCAGCAGTTACTTGGGTGAGCAGTTCTTC.

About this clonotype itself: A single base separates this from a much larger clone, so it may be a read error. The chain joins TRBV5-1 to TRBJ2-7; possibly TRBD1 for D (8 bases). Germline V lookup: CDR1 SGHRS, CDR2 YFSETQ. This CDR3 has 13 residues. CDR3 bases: TGCGCCAGCAAACCTCAGGGGGCGCGGGAGCACTACTTC. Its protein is CASKPQGAREHYF.

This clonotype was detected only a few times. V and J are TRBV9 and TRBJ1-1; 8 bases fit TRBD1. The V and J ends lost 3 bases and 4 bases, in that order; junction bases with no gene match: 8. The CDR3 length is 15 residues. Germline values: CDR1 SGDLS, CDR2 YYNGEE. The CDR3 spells CASSDRTGRGTEAFF. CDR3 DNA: TGTGCCAGCAGCGACCGGACAGGGCGGGGCACTGAAGCTTTCTTT.

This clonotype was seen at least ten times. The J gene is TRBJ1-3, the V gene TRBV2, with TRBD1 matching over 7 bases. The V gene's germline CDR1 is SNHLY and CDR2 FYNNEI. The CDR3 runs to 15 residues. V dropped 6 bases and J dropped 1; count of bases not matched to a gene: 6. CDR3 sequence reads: CASRTRTGSGNTIYF. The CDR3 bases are TGTGCCAGCAGAACGCGGACAGGATCTGGAAACACCATATATTTT.

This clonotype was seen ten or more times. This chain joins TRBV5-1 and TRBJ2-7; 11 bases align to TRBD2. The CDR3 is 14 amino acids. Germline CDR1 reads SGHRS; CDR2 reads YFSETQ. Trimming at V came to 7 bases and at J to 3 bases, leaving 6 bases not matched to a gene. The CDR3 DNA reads TGCGCCAGCGCTACTAGCGGGAGCATCTACGAGCAGTACTTC. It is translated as CASATSGSIYEQYF.